A selection of T cell receptor beta chains follows, all from one sample in a study of prognosis after radiotherapy for stage I lung cancer. MiXCR, run by TCRdb on the multiplex PCR reads, gives a single entry per CDR3 protein. The table shows some 14,000 distinct CDR3 sequences, with roughly 38% occurring only once. Sequenced material: PBMCs, taken before or after stereotactic body radiation therapy (not recorded which). The source of these receptors is a donor aged 50 or older with non-small cell lung cancer. CDR3s include the opening cysteine and the closing phenylalanine or tryptophan. Fields, in order: CDR3 protein, CDR3 DNA, J gene, D gene, V gene, clone size. The D gene is left open where the match is weak. Expanded clones get a size class; other rows say once, few or many, or leave the size out.

CSARDLISGRNEQFF,TGCAGTGCTAGAGATCTTATTAGCGGGCGCAATGAGCAGTTCTTC,TRBJ2-1,TRBD2,TRBV20-1,medium-sized
CASSPYPITSGRAAGELFF,TGTGCCAGCTCACCATACCCCATAACTAGCGGGAGGGCCGCCGGGGAGCTGTTTTTT,TRBJ2-2,TRBD2,TRBV18,many
CASSDGSTPTSCYTF,TGTGCCAGCAGTGACGGGAGCACACCAACCTCCTGCTACACCTTC,TRBJ1-2,.,TRBV6-4,.
CASNGQGTYNSPLHF,TGTGCCAGTAATGGGCAGGGGACCTATAATTCACCCCTCCACTTT,TRBJ1-6,.,TRBV19,medium-sized
CASSLQVVGGPYPDTQYF,TGTGCCAGCAGTTTACAAGTAGTGGGAGGGCCGTACCCAGATACGCAGTATTTT,TRBJ2-3,TRBD2,TRBV27,.
CASIYSRGQTSTYTQYF,TGTGCCAGCATTTACTCCCGGGGACAGACTAGCACATATACGCAGTATTTT,TRBJ2-3,.,TRBV6-2/TRBV6-3,.
CASSNGPYGYTF,TGTGCCAGCAGCAATGGCCCATACGGCTACACCTTC,TRBJ1-2,.,TRBV13,medium-sized
CSAGTYEQYF,TGCAGTGCAGGAACCTACGAGCAGTACTTC,TRBJ2-7,.,TRBV20-1,many
CASSSGLAGGRTDTQYF,TGTGCCAGTAGTTCCGGACTAGCGGGGGGTCGCACAGATACGCAGTATTTT,TRBJ2-3,TRBD2,TRBV19,many
CASSSRRDLNSPLHF,TGTGCCAGCAGTTCCCGCAGGGACCTAAATTCACCCCTCCACTTT,TRBJ1-6,.,TRBV6-2/TRBV6-3,.
CASSYSPASGNEQFF,TGTGCCAGCAGTTACTCTCCGGCCTCCGGCAATGAGCAGTTCTTC,TRBJ2-1,.,TRBV6-2/TRBV6-3,medium-sized
CAIPEIAGGGREQFF,TGTGCCATCCCGGAAATAGCGGGGGGTGGGAGGGAGCAGTTCTTC,TRBJ2-1,TRBD2,TRBV2,medium-sized
CASSSGTAGANVLAF,TGTGCCAGCAGTTCCGGTACGGCCGGGGCCAACGTCCTGGCTTTC,TRBJ2-6,.,TRBV11-3,.
CASSDQEHEKLFF,TGTGCCAGCAGTGATCAAGAACATGAAAAACTGTTTTTT,TRBJ1-4,.,TRBV6-1,many
CASSRTPDNYGYTF,TGTGCCAGCTCCCGGACACCTGATAACTATGGCTACACCTTC,TRBJ1-2,.,TRBV18,many
CAIQGSGGWETQYF,TGTGCCATTCAGGGGTCAGGGGGCTGGGAGACCCAGTACTTC,TRBJ2-5,TRBD1,TRBV25-1,many
CSAPGTSGSYEQYF,TGCAGTGCACCCGGGACTAGCGGCTCCTACGAGCAGTACTTC,TRBJ2-7,TRBD2,TRBV20-1,medium-sized
CASGRYSNQPQHF,TGTGCCAGCGGGCGCTATAGCAATCAGCCCCAGCATTTT,TRBJ1-5,.,TRBV2,many
CSDSSAVSFYNEQSF,TGCAGTGATAGTTCGGCTGTATCATTTTACAATGAGCAGTCCTTC,TRBJ2-1,.,TRBV20-1,once
CASSSVLQNTRELFF,TGTGCCAGCAGCTCGGTTCTCCAGAACACCCGCGAGCTGTTTTTT,TRBJ2-2,.,TRBV11-3,.
CASSIKASNSPLHF,TGTGCCAGTAGTATAAAAGCATCTAATTCACCCCTCCACTTT,TRBJ1-6,.,TRBV19,many
CSVPSDMGLWEQYF,TGCAGCGTCCCCAGTGACATGGGGCTGTGGGAGCAGTACTTC,TRBJ2-7,.,TRBV20-1,once
CASSLALAGGTDTQYF,TGTGCCAGCAGCCTTGCTTTAGCGGGGGGGACAGATACGCAGTATTTT,TRBJ2-3,TRBD2,TRBV5-8,many
CASSTPRRGNYVYTF,TGTGCCAGTAGTACCCCTCGTCGGGGGAACTATGTCTACACCTTC,TRBJ1-2,.,TRBV19,.